This entry is about one T cell receptor (beta chain). There is no known antigen for this receptor. No quality values exist for individual bases; no much larger clone is one base distant. Including the terminal cysteine and phenylalanine, the CDR3 comprises 15 residues. The CDR3 DNA has 45 bases and is translated from base 1. In the germline V gene, CDR1 corresponds to SGDLS and CDR2 to YYNGEE. V is reduced by 1 base and J by 8 bases, leaving a spacing of 18 bases between them. The data are from a study of T cell changes during pregnancy in multiple sclerosis (dated by TCRdb to about 2019). Background on the whole study: The study looked at changes in the T cell repertoire across pregnancy in women with multiple sclerosis.

The protocol used for the library was the immunoSEQ multiplex PCR assay. The table was pulled from immuneACCESS by TCRdb, which kept in-frame rearrangements only. Such tables lose some clones; where checked, under half of the loss comes from unresolved V genes, and the rest has no known cause. The sample table holds around 95,000 clones, of which 90% to 95% were seen once. Of the sample, more than 1.5% falls within the top ten clones. The TCR was taken from a female donor in good health, enrolled as a control in a pregnancy study. The specimen comprised peripheral blood, sampled after pregnancy. The chain is made from TRBV9 and TRBJ1-2; the D gene is perhaps TRBD1, on 6 matching bases. For the CDR3, the sequence is CASSVRGGQQLGYTF. The nucleotides read TGTGCCAGCAGCGTAAGGGGTGGACAGCAATTAGGCTACACCTTC.